What follows are 16 T cell receptor beta chains derived from one specimen sequenced in a study of beta chain features in type 1 diabetes. What was sequenced were expressed TCRB transcripts, since all of the isolated RNA had been reverse transcribed. Using immunoSEQ multiplex PCR, the repertoire was profiled, and TCRdb retains in-frame clones only, with some absent. The table lists just over 600,000 clones, around 16% of them singletons. The sample consisted of naive CD4+ T cells from blood. The receptors were sampled from a man between 18 and 35 years old in good health.

V and J are TRBV5-4 and TRBJ2-1; 9 bases match TRBD1. V dropped 0 bases and J dropped 9; count of bases not matched to a gene: 7. The CDR3 covers 15 residues. CDR1 is SGHNT, CDR2 YYREEE, per germline (reference sequence). The CDR3 nucleotides are TGTGCCAGCAGCTTGGCCGGGACAGGGACGGGTGAGCAGTTCTTC. Its protein product is CASSLAGTGTGEQFF.

This clone turned up a few times. Other DNA variants within this sample encode the same CDR3. This rearrangement joins TRBV28 to TRBJ2-3, with unresolved D. The CDR3 runs 13 residues. V was trimmed by 2 bases and J by 2 bases, leaving 5 bases between them. Germline V gene sequence: CDR1 MDHEN, CDR2 SYDVKM. The DNA for the CDR3 is TGTGCCAGCAGTTTACCCAACACAGATACGCAGTATTTT. Its translation: CASSLPNTDTQYF. The full variable domain, in which reference TRBV28 and TRBJ2-3 provide the parts outside the CDR3, is DVKVTQSSRYLVKRTGEKVFLECVQDMDHENMFWYRQDPGLGLRLIYFSYDVKMKEKGDIPEGYSVSREKKERFSLILESASTNQTSMYLCASSLPNTDTQYFGPGTRLTVL.

J is TRBJ2-1 and V is TRBV5-6; D remains unclear. The CDR3 totals 15 residues. Trimming pared 0 bases from V and 0 bases from J, leaving 7 bases between. Germline assignment: CDR1 SGHDT and CDR2 YYEEEE. The CDR3, as DNA: TGTGCCAGCAGCTTGGGGCAGAGCTCCTACAATGAGCAGTTCTTC. This codes for CASSLGQSSYNEQFF.

This clone was detected only once. The chain couples TRBV4-2 to TRBJ1-2, with D unresolved. CDR1 LGHNA and CDR2 YNFKEQ come from the germline V gene. The CDR3 consists of 15 residues. The V end lost 1 base, the J end lost 3 bases, and 12 bases lay between the germline ends. CDR3 protein: CASSQAWAGYYGYTF. In DNA form, the CDR3 reads TGTGCCAGCAGCCAAGCTTGGGCAGGTTACTATGGCTACACCTTC.

This clone came up a few times. The chain carries TRBV23-1 and TRBJ2-7; possible D gene TRBD1, 5 bases. TRBV23-1 has ORF status, its function being uncertain. Trimming took 2 bases from V and 5 from J, leaving 22 bases between them. This CDR3 has 17 residues. CDR3 protein: CASSQTRRQGIVNEQYF. In DNA form, the CDR3 reads TGCGCCAGCAGTCAAACCCGTCGTCAGGGAATAGTAAACGAGCAGTACTTC.

V is TRBV9 and J is TRBJ2-7; the match to TRBD1 covers 8 bases. J was trimmed by 5 bases and V by 5 bases; bases with no gene match: 15. Germline V gene sequence: CDR1 SGDLS, CDR2 YYNGEE. The CDR3 spans 16 residues. The CDR3, as DNA: TGTGCCAGCAGTAAAACCGGGACAGGAGGGCTCCACGAGCAGTACTTC. This gives the protein CASSKTGTGGLHEQYF.

V is TRBV14 and J is TRBJ2-7; 10 nucleotides agree with TRBD2. This CDR3 spans 19 amino acids. Germline-derived CDR1 and CDR2 are SGHDN and FVKESK. The V segment lost 4 bases and the J segment 5 bases; nucleotides outside the gene matches: 20. Written as DNA, the CDR3 is TGTGCCAGCAGCCTGGAGGGAATACCGGGACTAGCGATTCCCAACGAGCAGTACTTC. It codes for CASSLEGIPGLAIPNEQYF.

CDR3 in amino acids: CASSQVWGDYGYTF. In DNA form, the CDR3 reads TGCGCCAGCAGCCAGGTTTGGGGCGACTATGGCTACACCTTC. The genes are TRBV4-3 and TRBJ1-2; D perhaps matches TRBD1 (5 bases). Germline-derived CDR1 and CDR2 are LGHNA and YSLEER. Trimming shortened V by 3 bases and J by 3 bases, and 11 bases separated the two germline ends. The CDR3 sequence is 14 residues long.

This clone was detected a few times. The genes are TRBV7-9 and TRBJ2-7; D may be TRBD1 (6 bases). The germline V gene has CDR1 SEHNR and CDR2 FQNEAQ (reference sequence). V dropped 0 bases and J dropped 3 bases, with 15 bases sitting between them. CDR3 length: 16 residues. As DNA, the CDR3 is TGTGCCAGCAGCTTAGCGACAGGTGGGTCCCTCTACGAGCAGTACTTC. This gives the protein CASSLATGGSLYEQYF.

J is TRBJ1-2 and V is TRBV18, with D unclear. The ends were cut back, 2 bases at V and 0 bases at J, with 13 bases in the middle. This CDR3 has 16 amino acids. Germline V CDR1 and CDR2: KGHSH, LQKENI. CDR3 in amino acids: CASSPNSDTSNYGYTF. The CDR3 DNA sequence: TGTGCCAGCTCACCAAACAGCGACACTTCTAACTATGGCTACACCTTC.

This clone was counted between two and nine times. This sequence joins TRBV27 and TRBJ1-5, with D maybe TRBD1 (6 bases). V shed 2 bases and J shed 4 bases, with 12 bases lying between them. The germline V gene has CDR1 MNHEY and CDR2 SMNVEV (reference sequence). This CDR3 is built from 15 residues. The CDR3 loop reads CASSLKGGQNQPQHF. The CDR3, as DNA: TGTGCCAGCAGTTTAAAGGGGGGGCAAAATCAGCCCCAGCATTTT.

The chain has TRBV7-9 and TRBJ1-4, with a possible D match to TRBD1 (5 bases). V was pared by 1 base and J by 4 bases, with 10 bases between. The CDR3 loop spans 15 amino acids. CDR1 and CDR2 (germline): SEHNR, FQNEAQ (reference sequence). DNA of the CDR3: TGTGCCAGCAGCTTAGAGGGGAGTTTTAATGAAAAACTGTTTTTT. Encoded protein: CASSLEGSFNEKLFF.

The gene calls are TRBV10-3 and TRBJ2-5, with D perhaps given as TRBD1 or TRBD2 (6 bases each). In germline, CDR1 is ENHRY, CDR2 SYGVKD. Deletions cut 6 bases from V and 7 bases from J, with 15 bases between. This CDR3 is built from 13 residues. CDR3 in DNA: TGTGCCATCAGACCCGGGGGCGATGGGACCCAGTACTTC. The encoded protein is CAIRPGGDGTQYF.

The chain combines TRBV6-6 with TRBJ1-5; D might be TRBD1 (6 bases). Trimming shortened V by 6 bases and J by 4 bases, and 16 bases separated the two germline ends. Germline V gene lookup returns CDR1 MNHNY and CDR2 SVGAGI (reference sequence). The CDR3 loop spans 15 amino acids. The CDR3 sequence: CASRLTGYDNQPQHF. CDR3 coding DNA: TGTGCCAGCAGACTTACAGGGTACGATAATCAGCCCCAGCATTTT.

This chain uses TRBV5-1 with TRBJ2-5; no clear D gene. Germline loops: CDR1 SGHRS, CDR2 YFSETQ. This CDR3 comprises 11 residues. V was clipped by 2 bases and J by 5 bases, with 4 bases between them. The CDR3 here is CASSFEETQYF. The DNA for the CDR3 is TGCGCCAGCAGCTTTGAGGAGACCCAGTACTTC.

The chain uses TRBV4-3 and TRBJ1-5; D remains unclear. V was clipped by 2 bases and J by 6 bases, with 11 bases between them. The CDR3 extends over 14 amino acids. Per germline, CDR1 LGHNA and CDR2 YSLEER. The CDR3 sequence: CASSQQRVGQPQHF. DNA for the CDR3: TGCGCCAGCAGCCAACAGAGGGTAGGTCAGCCCCAGCATTTT.